The 4 T cell receptor beta chains given below trace back to one sample, sequenced in a study of blood T cells in healthy people across ages. Combining a sample-barcoded 5' primer with a J-beta primer mix, a second PCR ran for roughly 6 to 11 cycles. TCRdb fed the 5' RACE reads into MiXCR, producing one record per CDR3 protein. This table holds about 1.6 million distinct CDR3 sequences, about 32% found once. Sequencing input: blood. Receptor source: a woman aged 25-40 years in good health.

Only a few counts were recorded for this clonotype. This clone may be a read error of a much larger clone one base away. This rearrangement joins TRBV4-2 to TRBJ2-6; no reliable D call. The CDR3 is made up of 17 amino acids. Trimming cost V 0 bases and J 0 bases, with 9 bases left between them. Germline CDR1 is LGHNA and CDR2 is YNFKEQ. The CDR3 DNA follows: TGTGCCAGCAGCCAAGAAAGCGAGAGCTCTGGGGCCAACGTCCTGACTTTC. Amino acid sequence: CASSQESESSGANVLTF.

This clonotype was seen ten or more times. The rearrangement joins TRBV7-3 to TRBJ1-5; D is ambiguous. Trimming took off 5 bases at V and 7 bases at J, with 12 bases between the two ends. The CDR3 contains 13 residues. CDR1 and CDR2 from the germline V gene are SGHTA and FQGTGA. The CDR3 sequence is CASSKYKGQPQHF. Here the CDR3 DNA reads TGTGCCAGCAGCAAATATAAGGGACAGCCCCAGCATTTT.

This chain links TRBV4-1 with TRBJ2-1; TRBD2 is a possible D gene (6 bases). V lost 3 bases to trimming and J lost 9 bases, with 21 bases between them. The CDR3 loop spans 16 amino acids. CDR1 MGHRA and CDR2 YSYEKL come from the germline V gene. CDR3 DNA sequence: TGCGCCAGCAGCCACCCCGGCCGGGAGAAGAGAAGTGAGCAGTTCTTC. Its protein product is CASSHPGREKRSEQFF.

The chain carries TRBV6-1 and TRBJ2-1; TRBD2 matches 12 bases. Germline CDR1 is MNHNS and CDR2 is SASEGT. Losses at the gene ends were 6 bases for V and 10 bases for J; bases not matched to a gene: 13. CDR3 size: 16 residues. CDR3 DNA sequence: TGTGCCAGCAGCGGGACTAGCGGGTATTTCCGGGGGGAGCAGTTCTTC. Protein sequence: CASSGTSGYFRGEQFF.